This T cell receptor beta chain was obtained from a study of shared clonotypes between healthy human individuals. Study summary: CD8 memory received one plate per donor, CD8 naive two, CD4 memory three and CD4 naive three. Study-level results: Few donors limited the genetic and exposure-history diversity represented. Generation probability values for non-shared clonotypes were lower than those for clonotypes shared by all four donors.

Sequencing used immunoSEQ multiplex PCR; TCRdb keeps in-frame clones, though not all of them. The sample gives about a million clones, approximately 80% of which show up once; almost 0.9% is in the top ten. This clone has more than one count but fewer than ten. Antigen: not known. Naive CD45RA+ and memory CD45RA-negative subsets were split from CD4+ cells. V gave up 5 bases and J gave up 1 base, with 8 bases separating them. The CDR3 has 14 residues. In germline, CDR1 is SNHLY, CDR2 FYNNEI. V gene TRBV2 combines with J gene TRBJ2-2; TRBD1 is a possible D gene (5 bases). The clonotype was recovered from a man aged 18-30 years in good health. Some clones in this sample may be carry-over from other donors' samples. Sequencing input: memory CD4+ T cells from PBMCs. Regarding subset: CD45RA-negative fraction. The CDR3 is CASSQGLNTGELFF. Written as DNA, the CDR3 is TGTGCCAGCAGTCAGGGTCTGAACACCGGGGAGCTGTTTTTT.